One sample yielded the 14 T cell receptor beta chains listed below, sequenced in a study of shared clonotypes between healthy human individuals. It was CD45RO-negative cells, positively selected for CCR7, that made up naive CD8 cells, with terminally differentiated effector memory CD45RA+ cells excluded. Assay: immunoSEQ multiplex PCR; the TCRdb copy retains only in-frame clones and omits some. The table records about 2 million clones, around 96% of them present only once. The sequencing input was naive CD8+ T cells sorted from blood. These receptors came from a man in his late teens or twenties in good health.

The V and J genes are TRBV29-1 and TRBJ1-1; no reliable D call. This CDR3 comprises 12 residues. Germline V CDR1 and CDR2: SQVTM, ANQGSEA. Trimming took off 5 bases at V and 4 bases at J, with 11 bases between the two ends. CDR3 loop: CSVHGVGTEAFF. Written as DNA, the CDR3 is TGCAGCGTTCATGGGGTAGGCACTGAAGCTTTCTTT.

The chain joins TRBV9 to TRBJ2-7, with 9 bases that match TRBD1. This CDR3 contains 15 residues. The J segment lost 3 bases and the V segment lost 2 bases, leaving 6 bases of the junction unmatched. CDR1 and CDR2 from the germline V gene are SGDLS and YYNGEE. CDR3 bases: TGTGCCAGCAGCGTCGGGACAGGGTGGGACTACGAGCAGTACTTC. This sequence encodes CASSVGTGWDYEQYF.

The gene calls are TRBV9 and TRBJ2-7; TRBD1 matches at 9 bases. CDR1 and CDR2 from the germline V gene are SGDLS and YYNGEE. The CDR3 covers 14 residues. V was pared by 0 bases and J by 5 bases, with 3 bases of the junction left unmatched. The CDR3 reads CASSVGTGEDEQYF. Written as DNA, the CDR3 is TGTGCCAGCAGCGTAGGGACAGGGGAGGACGAGCAGTACTTC. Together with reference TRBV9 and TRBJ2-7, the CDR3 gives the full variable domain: DSGVTQTPKHLITATGQRVTLRCSPRSGDLSVYWYQQSLDQGLQFLIQYYNGEERAKGNILERFSAQQFPDLHSELNLSSLELGDSALYFCASSVGTGEDEQYFGPGTRLTVT.

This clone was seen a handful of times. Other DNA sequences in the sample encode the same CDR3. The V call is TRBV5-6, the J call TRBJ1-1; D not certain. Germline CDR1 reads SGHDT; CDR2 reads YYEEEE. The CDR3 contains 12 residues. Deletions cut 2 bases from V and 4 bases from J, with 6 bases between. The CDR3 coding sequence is TGTGCCAGCAGCTTTTGGGGCACTGAAGCTTTCTTT. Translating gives CASSFWGTEAFF.

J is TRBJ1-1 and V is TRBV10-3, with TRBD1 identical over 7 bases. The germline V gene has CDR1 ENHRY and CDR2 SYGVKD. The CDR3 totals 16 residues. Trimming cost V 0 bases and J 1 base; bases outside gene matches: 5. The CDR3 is CAISESQGGWNTEAFF. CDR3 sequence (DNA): TGTGCCATCAGTGAGTCTCAGGGGGGGTGGAACACTGAAGCTTTCTTT.

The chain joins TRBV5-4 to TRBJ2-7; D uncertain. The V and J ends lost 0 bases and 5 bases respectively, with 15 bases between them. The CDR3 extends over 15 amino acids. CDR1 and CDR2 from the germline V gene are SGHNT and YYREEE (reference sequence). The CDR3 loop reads CASSLDSTSGHEQYF. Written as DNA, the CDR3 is TGTGCCAGCAGCTTGGACAGCACTTCAGGCCACGAGCAGTACTTC.

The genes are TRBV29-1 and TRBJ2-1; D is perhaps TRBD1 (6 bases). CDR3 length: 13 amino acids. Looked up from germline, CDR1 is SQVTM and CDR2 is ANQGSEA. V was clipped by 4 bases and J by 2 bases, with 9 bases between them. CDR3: CSVVPGAYNEQFF. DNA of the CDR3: TGCAGCGTTGTGCCAGGGGCCTACAATGAGCAGTTCTTC.

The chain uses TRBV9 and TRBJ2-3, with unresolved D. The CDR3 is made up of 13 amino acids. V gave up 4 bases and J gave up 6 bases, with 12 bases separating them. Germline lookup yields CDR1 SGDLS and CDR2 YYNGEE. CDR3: CASSFFPGDTQYF. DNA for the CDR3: TGTGCCAGCAGCTTCTTCCCCGGCGATACGCAGTATTTT.

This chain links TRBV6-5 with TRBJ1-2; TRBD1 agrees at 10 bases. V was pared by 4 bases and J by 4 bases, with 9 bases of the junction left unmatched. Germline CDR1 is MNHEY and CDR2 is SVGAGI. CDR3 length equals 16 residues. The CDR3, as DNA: TGTGCCAGCAGTTTTGGGGAGACAGGGGGCGTCTATGGCTACACCTTC. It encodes CASSFGETGGVYGYTF.

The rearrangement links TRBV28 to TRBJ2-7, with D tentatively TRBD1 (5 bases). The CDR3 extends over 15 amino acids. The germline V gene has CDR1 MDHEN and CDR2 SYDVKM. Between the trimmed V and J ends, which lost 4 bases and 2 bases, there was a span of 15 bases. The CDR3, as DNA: TGTGCCAGCAGTTCTGACAGAGAATCTACCTACGAGCAGTACTTC. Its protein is CASSSDRESTYEQYF.

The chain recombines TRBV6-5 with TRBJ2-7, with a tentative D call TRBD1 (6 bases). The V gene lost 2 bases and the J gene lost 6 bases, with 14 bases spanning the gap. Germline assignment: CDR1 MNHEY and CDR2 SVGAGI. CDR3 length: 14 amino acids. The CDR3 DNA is TGTGCCAGCAGTTACGGGCAGGGGAGCTCCGAGCAGTACTTC. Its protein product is CASSYGQGSSEQYF.

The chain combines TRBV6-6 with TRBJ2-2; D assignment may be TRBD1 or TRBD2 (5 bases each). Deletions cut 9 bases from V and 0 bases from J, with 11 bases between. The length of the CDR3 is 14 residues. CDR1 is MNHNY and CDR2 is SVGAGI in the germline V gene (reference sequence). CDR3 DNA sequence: TGTGCCAGTACCGGGACGGCGAACACCGGGGAGCTGTTTTTT. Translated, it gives CASTGTANTGELFF.

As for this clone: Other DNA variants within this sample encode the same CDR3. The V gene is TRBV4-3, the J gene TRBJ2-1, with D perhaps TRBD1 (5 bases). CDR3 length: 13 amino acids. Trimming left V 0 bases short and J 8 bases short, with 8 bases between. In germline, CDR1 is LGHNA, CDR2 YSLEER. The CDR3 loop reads CASSQDRGYEQFF. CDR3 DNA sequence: TGCGCCAGCAGCCAAGATAGGGGTTATGAGCAGTTCTTC.

The CDR3 bases are TGTGCCAGCAGCTTAGAAGGCGTACGATCCGATGGCTACACCTTC. The encoded protein is CASSLEGVRSDGYTF. J is TRBJ1-2 and V is TRBV7-9, with unresolved D. This CDR3 is 15 amino acids long. V was pared by 1 base and J by 6 bases, with 15 bases between. CDR1 and CDR2 from the germline V gene are SEHNR and FQNEAQ (reference sequence).